Below are 3 T cell receptor beta chains sequenced from a single sample in a study of graft-versus-host responses after intestinal transplantation. The method was immunoSEQ multiplex PCR; TCRdb's version includes in-frame clones alone and lacks a portion of them. Of around 50,000 clones in the sample, approximately 90% are singletons; the top ten hold less than 2%. This specimen was PBMCs, taken 26 days after transplant. Every receptor here comes from a human patient who received an intestinal transplant, so some T cells may come from the graft donor.

The rearrangement links TRBV6-5 to TRBJ1-2; D is uncertain. Germline V gene lookup returns CDR1 MNHEY and CDR2 SVGAGI. CDR3 length: 13 amino acids. V gave up 6 bases and J gave up 6 bases, with 14 bases separating them. CDR3 protein: CASSPTLKDGYTF. The CDR3 region has the DNA TGTGCCAGCAGCCCGACACTCAAGGATGGCTACACCTTC.

J is TRBJ2-5 and V is TRBV4-3, with 10 bases that match TRBD2. After removal of 4 bases from V and 4 bases from J, the junction contained 6 bases not matched to a gene. CDR3 size: 15 residues. CDR1 is LGHNA, CDR2 YSLEER, per germline. The CDR3 bases are TGCGCCAGCAGCCTTCTAGCGGGGGTAACAGAGACCCAGTACTTC. Translated: CASSLLAGVTETQYF.

This rearrangement joins TRBV5-1 to TRBJ2-3; 12 nucleotides line up with TRBD2. This CDR3 contains 18 residues. The J segment lost 7 bases and the V segment lost 4 bases, leaving 16 bases of the junction unmatched. Germline-derived CDR1 and CDR2 are SGHRS and YFSETQ. The CDR3, as DNA: TGCGCCAGCAGCAGTGGACTAGCGGGACAAGCCGAAGGATATACGCAGTATTTT. This codes for CASSSGLAGQAEGYTQYF.